This T cell receptor beta chain was sequenced in a study of technical replicates of blood from a few donors. There are 13 residues in the CDR3. Germline V gene sequence: CDR1 SGHTA, CDR2 FQGTGA. V lost 0 bases and J 6 bases, leaving 8 bases between the germline ends. Assay used: immunoSEQ multiplex PCR; TCRdb lists only in-frame clones, some missing. This sample carries tens of thousands of clones, nearly 95% of them seen once, and the ten largest clones take under 0.5%. Sequenced: T cells isolated from PBMCs. This clonotype originated in a human donor in good health. The rearrangement joins TRBV7-3 to TRBJ1-2, with a tentative D call TRBD1 (6 bases). CDR3 sequence (DNA): TGTGCCAGCAGCTTAACCTCAGGGGATGGCTACACCTTC. Translation gives CASSLTSGDGYTF.